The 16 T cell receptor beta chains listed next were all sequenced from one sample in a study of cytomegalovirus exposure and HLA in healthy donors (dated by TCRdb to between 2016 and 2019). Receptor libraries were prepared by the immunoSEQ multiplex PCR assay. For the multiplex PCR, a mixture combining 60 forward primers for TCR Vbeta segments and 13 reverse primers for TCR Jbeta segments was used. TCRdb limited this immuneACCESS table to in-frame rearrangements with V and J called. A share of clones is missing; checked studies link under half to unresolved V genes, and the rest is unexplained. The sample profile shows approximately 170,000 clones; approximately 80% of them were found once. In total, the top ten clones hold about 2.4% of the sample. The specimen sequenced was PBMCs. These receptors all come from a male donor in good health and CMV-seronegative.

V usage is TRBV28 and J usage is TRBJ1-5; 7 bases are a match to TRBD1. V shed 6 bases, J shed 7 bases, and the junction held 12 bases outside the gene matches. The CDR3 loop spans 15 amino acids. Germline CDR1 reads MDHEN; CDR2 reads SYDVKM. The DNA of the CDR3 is TGTGCCAGCAGCCCTGACAGGGTAAGGCAGCAGCCCCAGCATTTT. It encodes CASSPDRVRQQPQHF. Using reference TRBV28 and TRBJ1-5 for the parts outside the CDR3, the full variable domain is DVKVTQSSRYLVKRTGEKVFLECVQDMDHENMFWYRQDPGLGLRLIYFSYDVKMKEKGDIPEGYSVSREKKERFSLILESASTNQTSMYLCASSPDRVRQQPQHFGDGTRLSIL.

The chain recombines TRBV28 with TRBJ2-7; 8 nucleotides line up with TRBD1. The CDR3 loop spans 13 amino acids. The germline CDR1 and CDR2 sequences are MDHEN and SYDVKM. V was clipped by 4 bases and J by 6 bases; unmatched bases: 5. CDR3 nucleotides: TGTGCCAGCAGTTCAGGGGGCGGAGGCGAGCAGTACTTC. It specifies CASSSGGGGEQYF.

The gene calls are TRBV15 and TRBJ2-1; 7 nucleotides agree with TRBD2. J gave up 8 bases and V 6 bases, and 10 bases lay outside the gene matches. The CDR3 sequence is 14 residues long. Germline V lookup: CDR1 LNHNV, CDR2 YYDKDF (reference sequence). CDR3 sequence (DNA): TGTGCCACCAGGCGTGTTGCGGGAGTGGATGAGCAGTTCTTC. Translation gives CATRRVAGVDEQFF.

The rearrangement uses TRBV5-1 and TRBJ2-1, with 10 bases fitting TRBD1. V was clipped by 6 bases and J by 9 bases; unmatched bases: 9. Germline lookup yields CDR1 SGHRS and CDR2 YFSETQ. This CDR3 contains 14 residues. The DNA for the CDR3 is TGCGCCAGCACCAGACAGGGGGCAACCATTGAGCAGTTCTTC. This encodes CASTRQGATIEQFF.

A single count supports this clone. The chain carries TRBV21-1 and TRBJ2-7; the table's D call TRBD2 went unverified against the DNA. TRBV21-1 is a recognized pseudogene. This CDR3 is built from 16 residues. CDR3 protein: CASSKKAWREVYEQYF. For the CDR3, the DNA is TGTGCCAGCAGCAAAAAGGCCTGGCGGGAGGTTTACGAGCAGTACTTC.

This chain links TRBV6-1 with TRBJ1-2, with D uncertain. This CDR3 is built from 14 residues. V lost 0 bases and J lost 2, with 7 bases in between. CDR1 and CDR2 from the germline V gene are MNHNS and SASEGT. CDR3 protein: CASSEAGVNYGYTF. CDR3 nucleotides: TGTGCCAGCAGTGAAGCCGGGGTCAACTATGGCTACACCTTC.

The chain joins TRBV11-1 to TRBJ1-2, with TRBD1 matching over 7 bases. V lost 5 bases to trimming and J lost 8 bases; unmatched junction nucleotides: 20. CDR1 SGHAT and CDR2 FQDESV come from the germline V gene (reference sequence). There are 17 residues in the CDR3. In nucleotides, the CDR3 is TGTGCCAGCAGCCTTGGGACAGATCGCCATCTGATGGGCGGCTACACCTTC. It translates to CASSLGTDRHLMGGYTF.

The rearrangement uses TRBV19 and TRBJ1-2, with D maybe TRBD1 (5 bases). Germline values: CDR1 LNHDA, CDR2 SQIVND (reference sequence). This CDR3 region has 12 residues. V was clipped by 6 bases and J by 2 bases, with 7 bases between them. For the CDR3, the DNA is TGTGCCAGTAGACAGGCAAACTATGGCTACACCTTC. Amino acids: CASRQANYGYTF.

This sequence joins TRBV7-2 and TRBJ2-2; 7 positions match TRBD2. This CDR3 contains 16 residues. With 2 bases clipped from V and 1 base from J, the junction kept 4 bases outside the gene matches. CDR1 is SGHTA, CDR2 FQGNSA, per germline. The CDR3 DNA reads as TGTGCCAGCAGCTTATATGCTAGCGGGAACACCGGGGAGCTGTTTTTT. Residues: CASSLYASGNTGELFF.

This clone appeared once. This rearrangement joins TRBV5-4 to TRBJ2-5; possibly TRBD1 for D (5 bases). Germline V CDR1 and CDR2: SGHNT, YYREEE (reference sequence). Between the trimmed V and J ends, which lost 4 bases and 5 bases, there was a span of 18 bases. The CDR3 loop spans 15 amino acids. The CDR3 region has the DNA TGTGCCAGCAGCCCTTCGAGCAGTGGGGCGGAGACCCAGTACTTC. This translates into CASSPSSSGAETQYF.

DNA for the CDR3: TGTGCCAGAAGCTTGAACGGGGGAGGCCAAGAGACCCAGTACTTC. This translates into CARSLNGGGQETQYF. This rearrangement joins TRBV5-3 to TRBJ2-5, with D possibly being TRBD2 (6 bases). TRBV5-3 is an ORF; its function is uncertain. This CDR3 is 15 amino acids long. V lost 1 base and J lost 1, with 11 bases in between.

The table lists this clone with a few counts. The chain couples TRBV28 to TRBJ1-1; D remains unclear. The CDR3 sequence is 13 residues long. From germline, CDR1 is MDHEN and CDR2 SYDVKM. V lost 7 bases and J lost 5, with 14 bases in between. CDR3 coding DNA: TGTGCCAGCACTCCTAGTTCCAGAACTGAAGCTTTCTTT. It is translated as CASTPSSRTEAFF.

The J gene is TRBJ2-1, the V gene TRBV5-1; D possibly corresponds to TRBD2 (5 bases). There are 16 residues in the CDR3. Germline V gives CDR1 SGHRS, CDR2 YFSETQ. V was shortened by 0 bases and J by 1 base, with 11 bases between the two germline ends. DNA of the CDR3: TGCGCCAGCAGCTTGGGAGGGTCACGGTCCTACAATGAGCAGTTCTTC. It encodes CASSLGGSRSYNEQFF.

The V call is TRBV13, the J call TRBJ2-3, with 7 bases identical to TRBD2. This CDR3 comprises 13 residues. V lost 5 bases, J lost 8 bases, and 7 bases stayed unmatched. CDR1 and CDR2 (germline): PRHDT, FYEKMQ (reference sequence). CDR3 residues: CASSPRTRSTQYF. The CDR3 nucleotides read TGTGCCAGCAGCCCCCGGACTAGAAGTACGCAGTATTTT. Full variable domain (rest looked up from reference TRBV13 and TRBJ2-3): AAGVIQSPRHLIKEKRETATLKCYPIPRHDTVYWYQQGPGQDPQFLISFYEKMQSDKGSIPDRFSAQQFSDYHSELNMSSLELGDSALYFCASSPRTRSTQYFGPGTRLTVL.

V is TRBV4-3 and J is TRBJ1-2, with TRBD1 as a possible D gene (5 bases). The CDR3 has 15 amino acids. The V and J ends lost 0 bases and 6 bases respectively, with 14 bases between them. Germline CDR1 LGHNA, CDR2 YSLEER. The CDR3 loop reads CASSQDRFGQNGYTF. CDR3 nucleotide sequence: TGCGCCAGCAGCCAAGATCGGTTCGGACAAAATGGCTACACCTTC.

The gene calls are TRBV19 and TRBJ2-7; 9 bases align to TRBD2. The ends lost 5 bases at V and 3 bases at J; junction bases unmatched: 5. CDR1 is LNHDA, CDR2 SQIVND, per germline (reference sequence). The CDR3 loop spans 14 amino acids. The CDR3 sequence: CASSLAGGHYEQYF. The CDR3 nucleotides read TGTGCCAGTAGTTTGGCGGGAGGGCACTACGAGCAGTACTTC.